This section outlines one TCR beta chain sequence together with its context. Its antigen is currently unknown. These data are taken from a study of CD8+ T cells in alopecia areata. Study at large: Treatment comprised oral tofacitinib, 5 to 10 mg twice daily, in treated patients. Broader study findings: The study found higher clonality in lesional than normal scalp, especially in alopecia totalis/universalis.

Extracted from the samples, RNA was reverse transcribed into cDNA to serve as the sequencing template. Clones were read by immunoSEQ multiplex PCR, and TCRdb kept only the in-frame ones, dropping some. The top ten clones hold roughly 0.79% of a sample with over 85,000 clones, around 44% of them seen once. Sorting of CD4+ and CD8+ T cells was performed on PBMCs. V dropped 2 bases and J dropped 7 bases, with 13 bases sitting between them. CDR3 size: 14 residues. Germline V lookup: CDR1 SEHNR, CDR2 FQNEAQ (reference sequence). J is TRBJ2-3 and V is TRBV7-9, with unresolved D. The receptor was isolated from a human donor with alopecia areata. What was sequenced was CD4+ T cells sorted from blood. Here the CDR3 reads CASSLSMDGHTQYF. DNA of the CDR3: TGTGCCAGCAGCTTATCAATGGACGGCCATACGCAGTATTTT.